One sample yielded the 30 T cell receptor beta chains listed below, sequenced in a study of blood T cell repertoires in COVID-19. Assay: immunoSEQ multiplex PCR; the TCRdb copy retains only in-frame clones and omits some. The repertoire consists of 80,000 or so clones, with approximately 81% occurring once and the leading ten covering approximately 40%. The source material was peripheral blood. The receptors were gathered from a man of 80 years or more with acute or convalescent COVID-19.

The chain couples TRBV9 to TRBJ2-2; tentative D call: TRBD1 (6 bases). With 0 bases removed from V and 5 bases from J, the gap between germline ends came to 14 bases. The length of the CDR3 is 16 residues. Germline loops: CDR1 SGDLS, CDR2 YYNGEE. In nucleotides, the CDR3 is TGTGCCAGCAGCGTAGCTCTCACAGGGAGAACCGGGGAGCTGTTTTTT. It codes for CASSVALTGRTGELFF.

The CDR3 DNA is TGTGCCAGTAGTAGAGGAAAATATAGCAATCAGCCCCAGCATTTT. Protein sequence: CASSRGKYSNQPQHF. The chain couples TRBV19 to TRBJ1-5; the D is unclear. Looked up from germline, CDR1 is LNHDA and CDR2 is SQIVND (reference sequence). Trimming removed 4 bases from V and 0 bases from J, with 10 bases in between. The CDR3 has 15 amino acids.

Of note for this clone: Other DNA sequences within the sample encode an identical CDR3. The gene calls are TRBV7-2 and TRBJ1-5; D is uncertain. CDR1 and CDR2 (germline): SGHTA, FQGNSA. This CDR3 region has 13 residues. The ends were cut back, 2 bases at V and 4 bases at J, with 6 bases in the middle. The CDR3 DNA is TGTGCCAGCAGCTTAACACAAAATCAGCCCCAGCATTTT. Residues: CASSLTQNQPQHF. The whole variable domain, remainder taken from reference TRBV7-2 and TRBJ1-5, is GAGVSQSPSNKVTEKGKDVELRCDPISGHTALYWYRQSLGQGLEFLIYFQGNSAPDKSGLPSDRFSAERTGGSVSTLTIQRTQQEDSAVYLCASSLTQNQPQHFGDGTRLSIL.

This clone was recorded only once. The chain links TRBV18 to TRBJ1-5, with 8 bases fitting TRBD1. In germline, CDR1 is KGHSH, CDR2 LQKENI. The CDR3 spans 15 residues. The trim removed 3 bases at V and 4 bases at J, leaving 5 bases unmatched. CDR3 region: CASSPTGGENQPQHF. The DNA for the CDR3 is TGTGCCAGCTCACCCACAGGGGGAGAAAATCAGCCCCAGCATTTT.

V and J are TRBV18 and TRBJ2-1; 9 bases line up with TRBD1. Trimming took 0 bases from V and 8 from J; bases not matched to a gene: 8. The CDR3 contains 16 residues. CDR1 and CDR2 from the germline V gene are KGHSH and LQKENI. The chain's CDR3 is CASSPPTGTGLYEQFF. CDR3 coding DNA: TGTGCCAGCTCACCACCGACCGGGACAGGGTTGTATGAGCAGTTCTTC. Full variable domain (rest looked up from reference TRBV18 and TRBJ2-1): NAGVMQNPRHLVRRRGQEARLRCSPMKGHSHVYWYRQLPEEGLKFMVYLQKENIIDESGMPKERFSAEFPKEGPSILRIQQVVRGDSAAYFCASSPPTGTGLYEQFFGPGTRLTVL.

To note about this clone: One end of the junction varies from germline; a read error may be responsible. This chain joins TRBV30 and TRBJ1-4; D is perhaps TRBD1 (5 bases). Germline V CDR1 and CDR2: GTSNPN, SVGIG (reference sequence). The CDR3 is 11 amino acids. Here the CDR3 reads CAWSVHRKLVF. The CDR3 DNA follows: TGTGCCTGGAGTGTCCACAGGAAACTGGTTTTT.

This clone was seen once. This sequence joins TRBV6-6 and TRBJ1-5, with 7 positions matching TRBD1. Unmatched junction bases numbered 0, after V lost 2 bases and J lost 5 bases. CDR1 is MNHNY, CDR2 SVGAGI, per germline (reference sequence). The CDR3 contains 13 residues. CDR3 residues: CASSYQGDQPQHF. The CDR3 DNA reads as TGTGCCAGCAGTTACCAGGGGGATCAGCCCCAGCATTTT.

The chain uses TRBV5-1 and TRBJ1-6; 7 bases line up with TRBD1. Germline V gene data show CDR1 as SGHRS and CDR2 as YFSETQ. J was trimmed by 6 bases and V by 0 bases; bases with no gene match: 6. The CDR3 sequence is 16 residues long. The CDR3 loop is CASSLAPTGINSPLHF. The CDR3 nucleotides read TGCGCCAGCAGCTTGGCGCCGACAGGGATTAATTCACCCCTCCACTTT.

This clone came up a few times. DNA for the CDR3: TGTGCCAGCAGCTGGGACAGGGCGAACACCGGGGAGCTGTTTTTT. It encodes CASSWDRANTGELFF. This sequence joins TRBV5-4 and TRBJ2-2; 9 bases line up with TRBD1. In germline, CDR1 is SGHNT, CDR2 YYREEE (reference sequence). CDR3 length: 15 residues. The ends lost 3 bases at V and 0 bases at J; junction bases unmatched: 0.

The chain recombines TRBV28 with TRBJ2-7; 8 bases agree with TRBD2. This CDR3 contains 14 residues. Germline V gives CDR1 MDHEN, CDR2 SYDVKM. The J segment lost 5 bases and the V segment lost 1 base, leaving 4 bases of the junction unmatched. DNA of the CDR3: TGTGCCAGCAGTTTATACGCGGGAGGCCACGAGCAGTACTTC. As protein: CASSLYAGGHEQYF. The full variable domain, with the rest looked up from reference TRBV28 and TRBJ2-7, is DVKVTQSSRYLVKRTGEKVFLECVQDMDHENMFWYRQDPGLGLRLIYFSYDVKMKEKGDIPEGYSVSREKKERFSLILESASTNQTSMYLCASSLYAGGHEQYFGPGTRLTVT.

This sequence joins TRBV29-1 and TRBJ2-1; D is uncertain. There are 15 residues in the CDR3. Germline lookup yields CDR1 SQVTM and CDR2 ANQGSEA. The V end was cut by 7 bases, the J end by 0 bases, with 16 bases between. CDR3 protein: CSALGTKSSYNEQFF. CDR3 nucleotide sequence: TGCAGCGCTTTGGGCACCAAAAGCTCCTACAATGAGCAGTTCTTC.

The gene calls are TRBV5-1 and TRBJ2-3; 10 nucleotides agree with TRBD1. This CDR3 is 16 amino acids long. The ends lost 2 bases at V and 1 base at J; junction bases unmatched: 4. Germline V gene lookup returns CDR1 SGHRS and CDR2 YFSETQ. CDR3 bases: TGCGCCAGCAGCTTAACCGGGACAGGGGGCACAGATACGCAGTATTTT. This sequence encodes CASSLTGTGGTDTQYF. Full variable domain (remainder filled in from reference TRBV5-1 and TRBJ2-3): KAGVTQTPRYLIKTRGQQVTLSCSPISGHRSVSWYQQTPGQGLQFLFEYFSETQRNKGNFPGRFSGRQFSNSRSEMNVSTLELGDSALYLCASSLTGTGGTDTQYFGPGTRLTVL.

The DNA of the CDR3 is TGCGCCAGCAGCCCCCGGGACAGGGGCTACACCTTC. It translates to CASSPRDRGYTF. This chain joins TRBV4-3 and TRBJ1-2; 8 positions agree with TRBD1. The junction had 3 bases not matched to a gene; V was cut back by 4 bases and J by 8 bases. Germline CDR1 LGHNA, CDR2 YSLEER. The CDR3 has 12 residues.

The J gene is TRBJ2-3, the V gene TRBV5-6; no definite D call. V was trimmed by 4 bases and J by 2 bases, leaving 8 bases between them. Germline V gene data show CDR1 as SGHDT and CDR2 as YYEEEE. CDR3 size: 13 residues. This CDR3 is CASSPWATDTQYF. CDR3 coding DNA: TGTGCCAGCAGCCCTTGGGCCACAGATACGCAGTATTTT. Complete variable domain (other parts from reference TRBV5-6 and TRBJ2-3): DAGVTQSPTHLIKTRGQQVTLRCSPKSGHDTVSWYQQALGQGPQFIFQYYEEEERQRGNFPDRFSGHQFPNYSSELNVNALLLGDSALYLCASSPWATDTQYFGPGTRLTVL.

This rearrangement joins TRBV28 to TRBJ2-6, with D unresolved. The CDR3 runs to 13 residues. The germline gives CDR1 MDHEN, CDR2 SYDVKM. Deletions cut 7 bases from V and 2 bases from J, with 6 bases between. The CDR3, as DNA: TGTGCCAGCAAGACAACTGGGGCCAACGTCCTGACTTTC. Residues: CASKTTGANVLTF.

The chain has TRBV2 and TRBJ1-2; possible D gene TRBD1, 6 bases. Germline CDR1 and CDR2: SNHLY and FYNNEI. Trimming left V 10 bases short and J 2 bases short, with 17 bases between. This CDR3 is built from 14 residues. CDR3 sequence reads: CATYRDTFNYGYTF. DNA of the CDR3: TGTGCCACCTACCGGGACACCTTCAACTATGGCTACACCTTC.

This rearrangement joins TRBV29-1 to TRBJ2-1; the D gene is possibly TRBD2 (5 bases). The CDR3 consists of 14 residues. Germline V gives CDR1 SQVTM, CDR2 ANQGSEA. V was shortened by 5 bases and J by 7 bases, with 18 bases between the two germline ends. CDR3: CSVKETRIYNEQFF. CDR3 sequence (DNA): TGCAGCGTTAAGGAAACTAGAATATATAATGAGCAGTTCTTC.

CDR3 amino acids: CATRQGTDQPQHF. Written as DNA, the CDR3 is TGTGCCACCAGACAGGGGACAGATCAGCCCCAGCATTTT. The J gene is TRBJ1-5, the V gene TRBV24-1; 7 nucleotides agree with TRBD1. This CDR3 region has 13 residues. Germline V gene data show CDR1 as KGHDR and CDR2 as SFDVKD. The V gene end was trimmed by 7 bases and the J gene end by 5 bases; junction bases not matched to a gene: 4.

The V and J genes are TRBV2 and TRBJ2-1; TRBD2 matches 10 bases. Germline V lookup: CDR1 SNHLY, CDR2 FYNNEI. The ends lost 6 bases at V and 4 bases at J; junction bases unmatched: 15. The CDR3 has 18 residues. CDR3 sequence reads: CASRDRIQLLAGYNEQFF. For the CDR3, the DNA is TGTGCCAGCAGGGACAGGATTCAACTACTAGCGGGGTACAATGAGCAGTTCTTC.

This chain uses TRBV9 with TRBJ2-1, with D possibly being TRBD2 (6 bases). The germline gives CDR1 SGDLS, CDR2 YYNGEE. Trimming took off 3 bases at V and 8 bases at J, with 18 bases between the two ends. The CDR3 covers 15 residues. CDR3 nucleotides: TGTGCCAGCAGCGCCACTGGTTCTGCGGGGCATGAGCAGTTCTTC. This sequence encodes CASSATGSAGHEQFF.

The rearrangement uses TRBV18 and TRBJ2-3, with 7 bases fitting TRBD1. CDR1 is KGHSH and CDR2 is LQKENI in the germline V gene. The CDR3 has 18 residues. The trim removed 1 base at V and 0 bases at J, leaving 10 bases unmatched. The DNA of the CDR3 is TGTGCCAGCTCACCACAGAGGGGACACAGGGGAAGCACAGATACGCAGTATTTT. The encoded protein is CASSPQRGHRGSTDTQYF.

Points on this clone: Other DNA sequences within the sample encode an identical CDR3. In DNA form, the CDR3 reads TGCGCCAGCAGCTTGGGAGGCCTTTCCTACAATGAGCAGTTCTTC. It translates to CASSLGGLSYNEQFF. The chain combines TRBV5-1 with TRBJ2-1; D ambiguous. Germline loops: CDR1 SGHRS, CDR2 YFSETQ. The CDR3 covers 15 residues. The germline V and J ends were trimmed by 0 bases and 1 base, with 8 bases remaining between them.

This clone was picked up a small number of times. The chain couples TRBV7-2 to TRBJ2-2, with 8 bases matching TRBD2. CDR3 length equals 17 residues. Germline V gene lookup returns CDR1 SGHTA and CDR2 FQGNSA. Losses at the gene ends were 2 bases for V and 3 bases for J; bases not matched to a gene: 8. The CDR3 DNA reads as TGTGCCAGCAGCTTATGGTACGGGAGGGCCGACACCGGGGAGCTGTTTTTT. Residues: CASSLWYGRADTGELFF.

The chain couples TRBV5-1 to TRBJ2-3, with TRBD1 as a possible D gene (5 bases). Trimming pared 0 bases from V and 0 bases from J, leaving 11 bases between. The germline V gene has CDR1 SGHRS and CDR2 YFSETQ. The CDR3 covers 16 residues. As DNA, the CDR3 is TGCGCCAGCAGCTTGGCCGACAGAGCTAGCACAGATACGCAGTATTTT. It encodes CASSLADRASTDTQYF. The full variable domain, completed using reference TRBV5-1 and TRBJ2-3, is KAGVTQTPRYLIKTRGQQVTLSCSPISGHRSVSWYQQTPGQGLQFLFEYFSETQRNKGNFPGRFSGRQFSNSRSEMNVSTLELGDSALYLCASSLADRASTDTQYFGPGTRLTVL.

The CDR3 DNA sequence: TGTGCCACCAGTGATCCTGCCCCGGGACAGGGAGCGAATCAGCCCCAGCATTTT. This gives the protein CATSDPAPGQGANQPQHF. This chain connects TRBV24-1 to TRBJ1-5, with TRBD1 matching 9 bases. There are 18 residues in the CDR3. The V segment lost 3 bases and the J segment 4 bases; nucleotides outside the gene matches: 12. Germline V gives CDR1 KGHDR, CDR2 SFDVKD.

The V call is TRBV5-1, the J call TRBJ2-4; 7 bases align to TRBD1. The CDR3 is 15 amino acids. V shed 4 bases, J shed 4 bases, and the junction held 8 bases outside the gene matches. CDR1 and CDR2 (germline): SGHRS, YFSETQ. Here the CDR3 DNA reads TGCGCCAGCAGCCTAACCGGGACAGCAAAAAACATTCAGTACTTC. Translating it yields CASSLTGTAKNIQYF.

The chain employs TRBV4-3 and TRBJ1-2; TRBD1 matches 8 bases. Germline V lookup: CDR1 LGHNA, CDR2 YSLEER. J gave up 8 bases and V 0 bases, and 11 bases lay outside the gene matches. The CDR3 length is 16 residues. The CDR3 spells CASSQDPGQALRGYTF. CDR3 sequence (DNA): TGCGCCAGCAGCCAAGACCCGGGACAGGCCCTCCGCGGCTACACCTTC.

The rearrangement links TRBV4-1 to TRBJ2-7; 8 bases map to TRBD1. The germline CDR1 and CDR2 sequences are MGHRA and YSYEKL. Trimming took 0 bases from V and 0 from J; bases not matched to a gene: 4. This CDR3 is built from 16 residues. The CDR3: CASSQDQQGVSYEQYF. In DNA, the CDR3 is TGCGCCAGCAGCCAAGATCAACAGGGGGTCTCCTACGAGCAGTACTTC.

This sequence joins TRBV29-1 and TRBJ1-2; the D is unclear. Deletions cut 5 bases from V and 3 bases from J, with 13 bases between. This CDR3 has 13 residues. Germline V CDR1 and CDR2: SQVTM, ANQGSEA. Here the CDR3 DNA reads TGCAGCGTTTGGGCGCCAGTTGACTATGGCTACACCTTC. This codes for CSVWAPVDYGYTF.

This clone was observed once. The gene calls are TRBV18 and TRBJ2-1; D is unclear. This CDR3 spans 12 amino acids. Germline V gene data show CDR1 as KGHSH and CDR2 as LQKENI. V was shortened by 3 bases and J by 12 bases, with 12 bases between the two germline ends. The CDR3 is CASSPPDRGQFF. In DNA form, the CDR3 reads TGTGCCAGCTCACCCCCAGACCGAGGGCAGTTCTTC.